This T cell receptor (beta chain) was observed in a study of blood T cells in healthy people across ages. Study results and caveats: Naive T cell percentage strongly correlated with TCR beta diversity.

For the second PCR, which ran for roughly 6 to 12 cycles, a sample-barcoded 5' primer and a J-beta primer mix were used. TCRdb recomputed calls from the 5' RACE reads with MiXCR, one row per CDR3 protein. This table holds 1.5 million to 2 million distinct CDR3 sequences, about two fifths found once. This clonotype occurred a few times. Its matching antigen is unknown. At one of its ends the junction is not consistent with the germline gene, which may arise from a read error. Extraction of total RNA produced a minimum of 5.5 micrograms from each sample. The CDR3 is 15 amino acids. Germline CDR1 and CDR2: SGHAT and FQNNGV.

The sequence was collected from a human donor in good health. The source material was blood. This chain joins TRBV11-2 and TRBJ2-1; D possibly corresponds to TRBD1 (8 bases). CDR3 sequence reads: CARSVGQGGFNEQFF. CDR3 DNA sequence: TGTGCCCGCAGCGTCGGACAGGGAGGGTTCAATGAGCAGTTCTTC.